This entry lists 5 T cell receptor beta chains sequenced from one sample in a study of blood T cell repertoires in COVID-19. Using immunoSEQ multiplex PCR, the repertoire was profiled, and TCRdb retains in-frame clones only, with some absent. This table has about 400,000 clones, roughly 90% appearing once. Input material: PBMCs or T cells enriched from blood (not recorded which). The receptors stem from a woman aged 25-40 years with acute COVID-19.

V is TRBV5-4 and J is TRBJ1-2, with 7 positions matching TRBD1. The V gene's germline CDR1 is SGHNT and CDR2 YYREEE (reference sequence). Trimming took 1 base from V and 9 from J; bases not matched to a gene: 6. The CDR3 is made up of 13 amino acids. DNA for the CDR3: TGTGCCAGCAGCTTGTTGACAGGGAGTAGCTACACCTTC. It specifies CASSLLTGSSYTF.

V gene TRBV7-9 combines with J gene TRBJ2-1; 13 bases match TRBD2. J gave up 7 bases and V 5 bases, and 8 bases lay outside the gene matches. CDR3 length: 16 amino acids. The germline V gene encodes CDR1 SEHNR and CDR2 FQNEAQ (reference sequence). DNA for the CDR3: TGTGCCAGCAGCACCCTACTAGCGGGGGGGACGAATGAGCAGTTCTTC. This sequence encodes CASSTLLAGGTNEQFF.

V usage is TRBV5-1 and J usage is TRBJ2-1; 8 positions match TRBD2. Trimming at V came to 1 base and at J to 3 bases, leaving 6 bases not matched to a gene. The CDR3 totals 16 residues. Germline V CDR1 and CDR2: SGHRS, YFSETQ. The CDR3 region is CASSLHRGGNYNEQFF. Here the CDR3 DNA reads TGCGCCAGCAGCTTGCACCGGGGGGGCAACTACAATGAGCAGTTCTTC.

The V call is TRBV10-1, the J call TRBJ2-3; tentative D call: TRBD1 (5 bases). Germline V gene data show CDR1 as WNHNN and CDR2 as SYGVQD (reference sequence). V was trimmed by 6 bases and J by 0 bases, leaving 13 bases between them. The length of the CDR3 is 15 residues. In DNA, the CDR3 is TGCGCCAGCAGCACTTGGCAGGGAAGCACAGATACGCAGTATTTT. Translating it yields CASSTWQGSTDTQYF.

This clone was observed a single time. The chain is built from TRBV19 and TRBJ2-2; TRBD1 matches 8 bases. The CDR3 totals 16 residues. Germline CDR1 and CDR2: LNHDA and SQIVND (reference sequence). V lost 5 bases to trimming and J lost 5 bases; unmatched junction nucleotides: 10. This chain's CDR3 is CASSWATGEITGELFF. The CDR3 DNA reads as TGTGCCAGTAGTTGGGCGACAGGGGAAATTACCGGGGAGCTGTTTTTT.